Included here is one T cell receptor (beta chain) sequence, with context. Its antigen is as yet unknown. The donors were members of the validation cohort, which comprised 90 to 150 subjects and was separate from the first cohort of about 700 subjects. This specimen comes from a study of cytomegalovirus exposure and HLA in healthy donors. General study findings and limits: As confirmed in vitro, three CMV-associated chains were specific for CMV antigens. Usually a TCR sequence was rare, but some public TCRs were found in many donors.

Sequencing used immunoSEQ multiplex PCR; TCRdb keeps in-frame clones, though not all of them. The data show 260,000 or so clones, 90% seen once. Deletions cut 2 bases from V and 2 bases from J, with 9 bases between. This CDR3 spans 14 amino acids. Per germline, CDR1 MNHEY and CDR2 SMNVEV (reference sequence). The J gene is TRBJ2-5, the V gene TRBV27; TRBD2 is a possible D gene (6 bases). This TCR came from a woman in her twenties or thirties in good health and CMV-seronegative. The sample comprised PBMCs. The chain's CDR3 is CASSLLAKQETQYF. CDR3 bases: TGTGCCAGCAGTTTACTAGCGAAACAAGAGACCCAGTACTTC.